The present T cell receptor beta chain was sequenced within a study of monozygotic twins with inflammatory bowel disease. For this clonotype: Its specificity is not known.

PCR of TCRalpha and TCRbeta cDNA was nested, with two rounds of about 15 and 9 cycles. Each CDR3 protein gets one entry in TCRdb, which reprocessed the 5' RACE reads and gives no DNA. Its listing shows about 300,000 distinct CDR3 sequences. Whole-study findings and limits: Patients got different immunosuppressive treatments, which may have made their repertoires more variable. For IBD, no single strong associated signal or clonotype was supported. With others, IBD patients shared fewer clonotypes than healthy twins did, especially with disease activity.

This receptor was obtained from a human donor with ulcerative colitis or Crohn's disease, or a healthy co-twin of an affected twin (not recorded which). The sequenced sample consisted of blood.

CDR3 sequence reads: CASSQGDTRATEAFF. V usage is TRBV3-1 and J usage is TRBJ1-1; the D gene TCRdb calls, TRBD1, cannot be checked with no DNA. Germline lookup yields CDR1 LGHDT and CDR2 YNNKEL (reference sequence). There are 15 residues in the CDR3.